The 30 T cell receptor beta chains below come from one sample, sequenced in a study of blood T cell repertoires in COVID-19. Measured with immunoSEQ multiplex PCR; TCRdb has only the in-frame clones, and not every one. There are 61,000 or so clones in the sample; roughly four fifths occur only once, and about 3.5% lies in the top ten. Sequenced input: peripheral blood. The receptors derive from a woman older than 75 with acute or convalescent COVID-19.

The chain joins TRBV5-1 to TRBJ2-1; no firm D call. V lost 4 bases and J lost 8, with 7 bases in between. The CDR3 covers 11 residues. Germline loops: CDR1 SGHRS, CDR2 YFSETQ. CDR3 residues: CASSSEDEQFF. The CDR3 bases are TGCGCCAGCAGCAGCGAGGATGAGCAGTTCTTC. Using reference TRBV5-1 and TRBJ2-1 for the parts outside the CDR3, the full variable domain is KAGVTQTPRYLIKTRGQQVTLSCSPISGHRSVSWYQQTPGQGLQFLFEYFSETQRNKGNFPGRFSGRQFSNSRSEMNVSTLELGDSALYLCASSSEDEQFFGPGTRLTVL.

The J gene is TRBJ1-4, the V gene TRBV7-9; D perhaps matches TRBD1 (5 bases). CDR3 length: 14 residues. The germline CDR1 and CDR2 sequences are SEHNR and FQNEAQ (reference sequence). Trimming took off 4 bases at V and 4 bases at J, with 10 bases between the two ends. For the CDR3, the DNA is TGTGCCAGCAGCTCGCGGGACTTTAATGAAAAACTGTTTTTT. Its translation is CASSSRDFNEKLFF.

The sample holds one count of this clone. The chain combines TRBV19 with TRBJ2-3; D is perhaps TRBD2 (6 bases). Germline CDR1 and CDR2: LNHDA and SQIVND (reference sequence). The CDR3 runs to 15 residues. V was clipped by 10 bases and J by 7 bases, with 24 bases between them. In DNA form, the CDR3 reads TGTGCCACCTCTATTCTGGGGGACTCAAAGAATACGCAGTATTTT. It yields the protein CATSILGDSKNTQYF.

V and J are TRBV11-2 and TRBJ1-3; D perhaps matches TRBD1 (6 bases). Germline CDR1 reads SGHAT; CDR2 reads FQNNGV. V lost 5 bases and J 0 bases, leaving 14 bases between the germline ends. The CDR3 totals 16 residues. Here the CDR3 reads CASSEDSLYSGNTIYF. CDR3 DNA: TGTGCCAGCAGCGAGGACAGTCTTTACTCTGGAAACACCATATATTTT.

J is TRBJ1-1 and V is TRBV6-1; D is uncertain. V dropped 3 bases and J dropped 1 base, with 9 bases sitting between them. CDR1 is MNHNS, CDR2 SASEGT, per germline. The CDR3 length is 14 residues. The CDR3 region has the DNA TGTGCCAGCAGTGAGCGGGAGGGGAACACTGAAGCTTTCTTT. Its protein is CASSEREGNTEAFF.

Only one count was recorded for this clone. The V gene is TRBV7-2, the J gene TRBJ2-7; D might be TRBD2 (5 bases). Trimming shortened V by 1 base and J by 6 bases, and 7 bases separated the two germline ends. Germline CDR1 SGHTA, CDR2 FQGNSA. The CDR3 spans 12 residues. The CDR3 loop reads CASSLVGIEQYF. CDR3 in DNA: TGTGCCAGCAGCTTAGTCGGGATCGAGCAGTACTTC.

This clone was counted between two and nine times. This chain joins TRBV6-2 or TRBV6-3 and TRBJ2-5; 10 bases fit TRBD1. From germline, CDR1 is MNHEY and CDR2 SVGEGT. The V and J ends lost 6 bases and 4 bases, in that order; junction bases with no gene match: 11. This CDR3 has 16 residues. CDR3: CASSSSWTGGGETQYF. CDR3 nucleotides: TGTGCCAGCAGCTCCTCATGGACAGGGGGAGGAGAGACCCAGTACTTC.

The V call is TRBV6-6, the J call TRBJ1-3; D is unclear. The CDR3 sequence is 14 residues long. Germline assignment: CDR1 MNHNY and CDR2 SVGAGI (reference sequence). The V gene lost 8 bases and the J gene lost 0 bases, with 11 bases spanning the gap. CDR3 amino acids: CASGEDHSGNTIYF. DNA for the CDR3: TGTGCCAGCGGGGAGGATCACTCTGGAAACACCATATATTTT.

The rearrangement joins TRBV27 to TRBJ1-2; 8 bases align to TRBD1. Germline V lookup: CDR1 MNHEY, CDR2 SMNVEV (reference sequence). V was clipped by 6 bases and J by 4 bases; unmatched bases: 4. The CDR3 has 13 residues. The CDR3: CASRSTGAYGYTF. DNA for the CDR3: TGTGCCAGCAGGTCGACAGGGGCCTATGGCTACACCTTC.

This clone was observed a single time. The CDR3 DNA follows: TGTGCCAGTAGTATACAAGGAGCAGATACGCAGTATTTT. Protein: CASSIQGADTQYF. The V and J genes are TRBV19 and TRBJ2-3; no clear D gene. V lost 2 bases, J lost 4 bases, and 7 bases lay in between. Germline values: CDR1 LNHDA, CDR2 SQIVND (reference sequence). This CDR3 has 13 residues.

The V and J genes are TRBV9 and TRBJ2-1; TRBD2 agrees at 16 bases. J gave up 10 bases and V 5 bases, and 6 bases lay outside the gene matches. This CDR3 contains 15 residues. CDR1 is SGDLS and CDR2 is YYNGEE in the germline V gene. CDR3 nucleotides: TGTGCCAGCAGACCTCCGGGACTAGCGGGGGGGGAGCAGTTCTTC. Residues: CASRPPGLAGGEQFF.

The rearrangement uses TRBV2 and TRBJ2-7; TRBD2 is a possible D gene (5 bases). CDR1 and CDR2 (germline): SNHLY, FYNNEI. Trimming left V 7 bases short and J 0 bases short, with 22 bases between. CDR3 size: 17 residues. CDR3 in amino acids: CASNGGTEAGASYEQYF. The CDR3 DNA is TGTGCCAGCAACGGCGGTACGGAGGCGGGCGCCTCCTACGAGCAGTACTTC.

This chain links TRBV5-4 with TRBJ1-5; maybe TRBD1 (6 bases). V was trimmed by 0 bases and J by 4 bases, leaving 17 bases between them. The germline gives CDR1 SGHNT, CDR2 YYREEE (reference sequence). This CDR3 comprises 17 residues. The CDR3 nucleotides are TGTGCCAGCAGCTTGGGGGGCGCAGGGGAAGTTAATCAGCCCCAGCATTTT. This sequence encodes CASSLGGAGEVNQPQHF. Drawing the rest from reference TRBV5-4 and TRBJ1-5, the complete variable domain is ETGVTQSPTHLIKTRGQQVTLRCSSQSGHNTVSWYQQALGQGPQFIFQYYREEENGRGNFPPRFSGLQFPNYSSELNVNALELDDSALYLCASSLGGAGEVNQPQHFGDGTRLSIL.

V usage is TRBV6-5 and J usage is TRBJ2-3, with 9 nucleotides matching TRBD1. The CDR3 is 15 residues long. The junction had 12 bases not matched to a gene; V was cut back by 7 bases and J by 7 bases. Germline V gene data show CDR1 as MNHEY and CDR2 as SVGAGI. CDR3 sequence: CASTSPDRGGNTQYF. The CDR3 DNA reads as TGTGCCAGCACCTCGCCGGACAGGGGAGGAAATACGCAGTATTTT.

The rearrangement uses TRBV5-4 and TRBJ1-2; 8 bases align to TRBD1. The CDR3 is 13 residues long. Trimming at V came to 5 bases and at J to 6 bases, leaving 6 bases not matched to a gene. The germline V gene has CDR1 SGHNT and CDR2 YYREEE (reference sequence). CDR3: CASRKQGGNGYTF. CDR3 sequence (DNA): TGTGCCAGCAGGAAACAGGGGGGGAATGGCTACACCTTC.

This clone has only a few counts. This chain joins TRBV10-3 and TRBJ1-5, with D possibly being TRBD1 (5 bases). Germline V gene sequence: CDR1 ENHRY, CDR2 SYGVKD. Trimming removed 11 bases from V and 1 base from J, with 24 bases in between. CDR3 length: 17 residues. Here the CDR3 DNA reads TGTGCCTCTTTATCAGGCCAGGGAGGTTGGAGCAATCAGCCCCAGCATTTT. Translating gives CASLSGQGGWSNQPQHF.

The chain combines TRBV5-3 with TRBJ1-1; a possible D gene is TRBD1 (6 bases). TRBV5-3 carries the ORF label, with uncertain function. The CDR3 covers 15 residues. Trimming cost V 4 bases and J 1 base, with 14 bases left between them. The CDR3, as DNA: TGTGCCAGAAGCCCGCCGGGACATAAGAACACTGAAGCTTTCTTT. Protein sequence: CARSPPGHKNTEAFF.

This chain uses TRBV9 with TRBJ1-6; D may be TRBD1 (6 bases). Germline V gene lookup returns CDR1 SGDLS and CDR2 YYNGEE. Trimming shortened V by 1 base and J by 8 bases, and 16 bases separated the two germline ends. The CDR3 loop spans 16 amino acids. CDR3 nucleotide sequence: TGTGCCAGCAGCGTATCTCCTGGACAGACATATTCACCCCTCCACTTT. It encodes CASSVSPGQTYSPLHF.

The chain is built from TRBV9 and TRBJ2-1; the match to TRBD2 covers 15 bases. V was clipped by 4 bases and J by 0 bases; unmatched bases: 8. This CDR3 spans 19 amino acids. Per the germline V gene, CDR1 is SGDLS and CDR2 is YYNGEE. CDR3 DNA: TGTGCCAGCAGCACTCGGACTAGCGGGGGGGAACTCTCCTACAATGAGCAGTTCTTC. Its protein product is CASSTRTSGGELSYNEQFF.

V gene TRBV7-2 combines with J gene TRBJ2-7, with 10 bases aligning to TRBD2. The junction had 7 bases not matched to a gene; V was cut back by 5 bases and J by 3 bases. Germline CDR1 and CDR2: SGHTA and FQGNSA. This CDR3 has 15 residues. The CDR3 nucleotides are TGTGCCAGCAGCCCAGTGGGGACTAGCGTCTACGAGCAGTACTTC. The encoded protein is CASSPVGTSVYEQYF.

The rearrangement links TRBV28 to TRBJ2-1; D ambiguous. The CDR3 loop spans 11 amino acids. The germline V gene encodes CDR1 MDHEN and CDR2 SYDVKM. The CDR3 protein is CASATYNEQFF. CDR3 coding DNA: TGTGCGTCCGCTACCTACAATGAGCAGTTCTTC.

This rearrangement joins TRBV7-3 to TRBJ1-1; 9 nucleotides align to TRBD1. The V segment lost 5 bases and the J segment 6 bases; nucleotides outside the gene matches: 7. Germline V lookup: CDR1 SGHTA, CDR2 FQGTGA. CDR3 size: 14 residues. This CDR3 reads CASSATGQGSEAFF. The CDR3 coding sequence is TGTGCCAGCAGCGCAACGGGACAGGGTTCTGAAGCTTTCTTT.

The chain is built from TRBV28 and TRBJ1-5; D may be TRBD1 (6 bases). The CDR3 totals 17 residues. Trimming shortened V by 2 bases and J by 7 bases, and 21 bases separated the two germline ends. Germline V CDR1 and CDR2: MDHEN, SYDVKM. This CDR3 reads CASSLGQGWGRSQPQHF. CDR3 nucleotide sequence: TGTGCCAGCAGTTTAGGGCAGGGGTGGGGGAGATCCCAGCCCCAGCATTTT.

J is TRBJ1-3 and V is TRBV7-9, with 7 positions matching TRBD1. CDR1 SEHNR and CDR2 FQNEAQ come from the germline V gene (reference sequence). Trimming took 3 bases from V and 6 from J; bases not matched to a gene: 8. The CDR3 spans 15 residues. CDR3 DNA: TGTGCCAGCAGCTTGCAGGGGGGAAGTGTAAACACCATATATTTT. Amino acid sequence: CASSLQGGSVNTIYF.

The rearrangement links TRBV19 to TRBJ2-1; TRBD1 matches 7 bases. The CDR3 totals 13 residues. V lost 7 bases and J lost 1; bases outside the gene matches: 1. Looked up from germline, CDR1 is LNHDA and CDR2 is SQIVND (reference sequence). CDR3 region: CASNRGSYNEQFF. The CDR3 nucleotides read TGTGCCAGTAACAGGGGTTCCTACAATGAGCAGTTCTTC.

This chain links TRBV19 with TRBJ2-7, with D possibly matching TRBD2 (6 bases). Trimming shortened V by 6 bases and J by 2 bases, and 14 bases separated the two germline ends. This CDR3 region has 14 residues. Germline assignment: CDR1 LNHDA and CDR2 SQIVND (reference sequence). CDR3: CASRASGGTYEQYF. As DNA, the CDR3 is TGTGCCAGTAGGGCTTCTGGCGGGACCTACGAGCAGTACTTC.

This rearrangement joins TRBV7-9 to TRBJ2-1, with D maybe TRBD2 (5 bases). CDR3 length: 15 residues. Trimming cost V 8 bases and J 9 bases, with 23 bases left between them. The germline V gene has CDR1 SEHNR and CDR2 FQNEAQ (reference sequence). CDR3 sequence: CASVDRSGVRSEQFF. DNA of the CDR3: TGTGCCAGCGTCGATAGGAGCGGCGTAAGGAGTGAGCAGTTCTTC. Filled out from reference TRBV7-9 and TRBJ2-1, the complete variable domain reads DTGVSQNPRHKITKRGQNVTFRCDPISEHNRLYWYRQTLGQGPEFLTYFQNEAQLEKSRLLSDRFSAERPKGSFSTLEIQRTEQGDSAMYLCASVDRSGVRSEQFFGPGTRLTVL.

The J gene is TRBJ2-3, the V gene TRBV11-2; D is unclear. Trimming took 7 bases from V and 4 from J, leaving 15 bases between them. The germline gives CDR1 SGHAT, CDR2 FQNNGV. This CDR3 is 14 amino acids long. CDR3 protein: CASTLTFEADTQYF. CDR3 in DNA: TGTGCCAGCACCCTAACGTTTGAGGCAGATACGCAGTATTTT.

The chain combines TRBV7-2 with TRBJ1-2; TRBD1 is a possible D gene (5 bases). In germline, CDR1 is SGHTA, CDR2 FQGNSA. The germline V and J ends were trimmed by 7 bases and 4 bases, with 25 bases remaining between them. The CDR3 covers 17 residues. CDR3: CASTGGIGGVRVYGYTF. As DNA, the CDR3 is TGTGCCAGCACGGGGGGTATTGGTGGGGTGCGTGTCTATGGCTACACCTTC.

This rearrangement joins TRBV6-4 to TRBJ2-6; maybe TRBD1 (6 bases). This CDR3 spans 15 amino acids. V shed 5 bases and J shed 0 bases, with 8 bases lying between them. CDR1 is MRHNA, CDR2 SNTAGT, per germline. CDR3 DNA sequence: TGTGCCAGCAGTACAGGGAACTCTGGGGCCAACGTCCTGACTTTC. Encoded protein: CASSTGNSGANVLTF.